This passage covers 11 T cell receptor beta chains from one sample sequenced in a study of control samples from healthy donors and cancer patients. Profiling relied on immunoSEQ multiplex PCR, and the TCRdb table lists in-frame clones only, not all of them. The sample records about 64,000 clones, more than 90% being singletons. Sequencing was done on a sample of PBMCs. Source of these receptors: a man in his forties with colorectal cancer.

The rearrangement uses TRBV7-2 and TRBJ2-3; TRBD1 might be the D (6 bases). There are 16 residues in the CDR3. Germline V gene data show CDR1 as SGHTA and CDR2 as FQGNSA. V was cut by 1 base and J by 0 bases, with 11 bases left in between. In DNA form, the CDR3 reads TGTGCCAGCAGCTTAGGAGGGGGAAGTAGCACAGATACGCAGTATTTT. It translates to CASSLGGGSSTDTQYF.

In its sample, this clone ranks as medium-sized. CDR3 DNA: TGCAGCGCAGGGACTCCGTACACCGGGGAGCTGTTTTTT. The encoded protein is CSAGTPYTGELFF. The gene calls are TRBV29-1 and TRBJ2-2; TRBD2 is a possible D gene (6 bases). V was cut by 7 bases and J by 3 bases, with 12 bases left in between. Germline CDR1 reads SQVTM; CDR2 reads ANQGSEA. The length of the CDR3 is 13 residues.

The chain employs TRBV2 and TRBJ2-5, with 8 bases fitting TRBD1. Germline values: CDR1 SNHLY, CDR2 FYNNEI. Trimming cost V 8 bases and J 2 bases; bases outside gene matches: 10. This CDR3 is 15 amino acids long. For the CDR3, the DNA is TGTGCCAGCGCGCGACAGGGGTCAGGTCAAGAGACCCAGTACTTC. This encodes CASARQGSGQETQYF.

This chain joins TRBV4-1 and TRBJ2-2; D could derive from TRBD1 or TRBD2 (5 bases each). The CDR3 runs 16 residues. In germline, CDR1 is MGHRA, CDR2 YSYEKL. V lost 4 bases, J lost 4 bases, and 16 bases lay in between. The CDR3 bases are TGCGCCAGCAGCCCCGCAGGTCGGGGACCCACCGGGGAGCTGTTTTTT. Encoded protein: CASSPAGRGPTGELFF.

The chain uses TRBV20-1 and TRBJ2-5, with D uncertain. Looked up from germline, CDR1 is DFQATT and CDR2 is SNEGSKA (reference sequence). This CDR3 has 12 residues. V was clipped by 3 bases and J by 2 bases, with 7 bases between them. CDR3 nucleotides: TGCAGTGCTAGTCTCAGACAAGAGACCCAGTACTTC. This sequence encodes CSASLRQETQYF.

The chain uses TRBV7-6 and TRBJ1-3; no firm D call. Germline-derived CDR1 and CDR2 are SGHVS and FNYEAQ. CDR3 length: 14 amino acids. Trimming removed 4 bases at V and 0 bases at J, with 7 bases between. The CDR3, as DNA: TGTGCCAGCAGCTCGCCAAGCTCTGGAAACACCATATATTTT. Its translation: CASSSPSSGNTIYF.

The chain joins TRBV4-2 to TRBJ1-5; D possibly corresponds to TRBD1 (6 bases). This CDR3 contains 15 residues. V was shortened by 2 bases and J by 9 bases, with 17 bases between the two germline ends. Germline V CDR1 and CDR2: LGHNA, YNFKEQ. This CDR3 reads CASSQSWGGAGPQHF. Written as DNA, the CDR3 is TGTGCCAGCAGCCAATCCTGGGGGGGGGCGGGGCCCCAGCATTTT.

In the case of this clone: At one end the junction does not follow the germline gene, possibly because of a read error. This chain connects TRBV9 to TRBJ2-7, with D tentatively TRBD2 (7 bases). This CDR3 spans 11 amino acids. Germline V gene sequence: CDR1 SGDLS, CDR2 YYNGEE. The CDR3 loop reads CASSARTERGF. The CDR3 coding sequence is TGTGCCAGCAGCGCTCGGACAGAGCGGGGCTTC.

This clone came up once. The chain joins TRBV2 to TRBJ2-7; D remains unclear. V was clipped by 3 bases and J by 2 bases, with 2 bases between them. This CDR3 contains 11 residues. Germline CDR1 is SNHLY and CDR2 is FYNNEI. CDR3 DNA sequence: TGTGCCAGCAGTGATCCCTACGAGCAGTACTTC. The encoded protein is CASSDPYEQYF.

V gene TRBV18 combines with J gene TRBJ1-2; D is uncertain. Germline V gives CDR1 KGHSH, CDR2 LQKENI. Trimming removed 6 bases from V and 6 bases from J, with 11 bases in between. This CDR3 has 12 amino acids. The CDR3 sequence: CASSRSRDGYTF. The CDR3 DNA sequence: TGTGCCAGCTCTCGTTCGCGCGATGGCTACACCTTC.

The rearrangement joins TRBV7-2 to TRBJ2-3; D is unclear. V gave up 5 bases and J gave up 2 bases, with 8 bases separating them. CDR1 and CDR2 from the germline V gene are SGHTA and FQGNSA. CDR3 length equals 13 residues. CDR3 coding DNA: TGTGCCAGCAGCAGAACTTCCACAGATACGCAGTATTTT. The encoded protein is CASSRTSTDTQYF.